This T cell receptor (beta chain) came from a study of response to subunit inactivated influenza vaccine. General observations from the study: The authors suggested that every seasonal influenza vaccination recruits few new T cells.

This clonotype appeared a few times. What it binds is not known. The CDR3 sequence is 12 residues long. V lost 0 bases and J lost 10, with 10 bases in between. From germline, CDR1 is DFQATT and CDR2 SNEGSKA (reference sequence). TCRdb ran MiXCR on the RT-PCR reads and lists one entry per CDR3 protein. The table has 650,000 to 800,000 distinct CDR3 sequences, around 20% seen once. The TCR comes from a man in his fifties or sixties who received an inactivated influenza vaccine. The chain joins TRBV20-1 to TRBJ2-1; D not resolved. Sample: PBMCs from blood, taken about 5 days after vaccination. CDR3 nucleotides: TGCAGTGCTAGAGATCCTGGGCGGGAGCAGTTCTTC. Translation: CSARDPGREQFF.